The 5 T cell receptor beta chains below were found in one sample sequenced in a study of shared clonotypes between healthy human individuals. Assay: immunoSEQ multiplex PCR; the TCRdb copy retains only in-frame clones and omits some. The sample has 850,000 to 1,100,000 clones; roughly 77% are singletons. What was sequenced was memory CD4+ T cells from PBMCs. Subset here: CD45RA-negative fraction. These receptors were taken from a man aged 18 to 30 in good health. Some clones in this sample may be carry-over from other donors' samples.

Concerning this clone itself: A much larger clone lies a single base off, so this may be a read error. The rearrangement uses TRBV5-6 and TRBJ2-1; 9 bases agree with TRBD1. Germline V gene sequence: CDR1 SGHDT, CDR2 YYEEEE. Trimming at V came to 3 bases and at J to 6 bases, leaving 1 base not matched to a gene. This CDR3 region has 13 residues. The CDR3 nucleotides read TGTGCCAGCAGCTGGGACAGGGCCAATGAGCAGTTCTTC. It yields the protein CASSWDRANEQFF.

The chain has TRBV5-1 and TRBJ2-5; 8 nucleotides match TRBD2. Germline V gene lookup returns CDR1 SGHRS and CDR2 YFSETQ. This CDR3 contains 14 residues. After removal of 4 bases from V and 6 bases from J, the junction contained 8 bases not matched to a gene. CDR3 sequence: CASSHSGEIKTQYF. CDR3 DNA: TGCGCCAGCAGCCATAGCGGGGAGATAAAGACCCAGTACTTC.

This clone was seen once. The chain combines TRBV10-2 with TRBJ2-3; 12 bases match TRBD2. The J segment lost 5 bases and the V segment lost 6 bases, leaving 12 bases of the junction unmatched. The CDR3 consists of 17 residues. Per germline, CDR1 WSHSY and CDR2 SAAADI. This chain's CDR3 is CASSLPRLAGVVDTQYF. The CDR3 bases are TGCGCCAGCAGCCTGCCGAGACTAGCGGGAGTTGTAGATACGCAGTATTTT.

The chain links TRBV7-3 to TRBJ1-4; D gene uncertain. V was pared by 7 bases and J by 0 bases, with 12 bases between. Germline CDR1 reads SGHTA; CDR2 reads FQGTGA. CDR3 length: 15 residues. CDR3 sequence reads: CASIFGGPTNEKLFF. The CDR3, as DNA: TGTGCCAGCATCTTTGGAGGCCCAACTAATGAAAAACTGTTTTTT.

The table lists this clone with a few counts. This chain uses TRBV19 with TRBJ1-5; 8 bases are a match to TRBD1. The V gene's germline CDR1 is LNHDA and CDR2 SQIVND (reference sequence). The CDR3 length is 16 residues. Trimming at V came to 6 bases and at J to 2 bases, leaving 9 bases not matched to a gene. The CDR3 DNA is TGTGCCAGTAGCCTTCAGGGGGCGCGAGGCAATCAGCCCCAGCATTTT. Residues: CASSLQGARGNQPQHF.